The rows below give T cell receptor beta chains drawn from one sample of a study of T cells in localized non-small cell lung cancer. Repertoires were generated with immunoSEQ multiplex PCR, while TCRdb's copy carries only in-frame clones and drops some. The sample lists 70,000 to 100,000 clones; more than 75% were seen once. Here the sequenced sample was peripheral blood, taken before any cancer treatment. These receptors were collected from a female donor at least 60 years old with stage I lung adenocarcinoma. Each CDR3 is given without its conserved first and last residue. Fields, in order: V gene, CDR3 length, clone size, J gene, CDR3 protein. Clone sizes are given selectively: once, few, many, or a class where the clone is expanded.

TRBV5-4,13,.,TRBJ1-1,ASSARTGLNTEAF
TRBV4-3,11,.,TRBJ2-7,ASSPGTGDEQY
TRBV11-2,12,.,TRBJ1-2,ASSFTGGGYGYT
TRBV10-3,12,.,TRBJ1-4,AISDSRDNEKLF
TRBV28,15,few,TRBJ2-7,ASSLSRDRVRSYEQY
TRBV27,15,.,TRBJ2-4,ASSPGTSGGSKNIQY
TRBV15,13,few,TRBJ2-3,ATSRGTGAADTQY
TRBV5-1,12,.,TRBJ1-4,ASSWAIRDEKLF
TRBV5-6,10,.,TRBJ1-1,ASSWRVSEAF
TRBV28,9,.,TRBJ1-2,ASSPRQGAV
TRBV9,12,.,TRBJ1-1,ASSPPNTNTEAF
TRBV30,12,.,TRBJ1-1,AWSVWGANTEAF
TRBV15,12,few,TRBJ2-2,ATSRVGGGEELF
TRBV7-3,15,.,TRBJ2-1,ASSFRAGAGFYNEQF
TRBV30,9,.,TRBJ1-2,AWGLNYGYT
TRBV27,12,.,TRBJ1-5,ASQRGGSNQPQH
TRBV4-2,10,.,TRBJ2-5,ASSQGRGEQY